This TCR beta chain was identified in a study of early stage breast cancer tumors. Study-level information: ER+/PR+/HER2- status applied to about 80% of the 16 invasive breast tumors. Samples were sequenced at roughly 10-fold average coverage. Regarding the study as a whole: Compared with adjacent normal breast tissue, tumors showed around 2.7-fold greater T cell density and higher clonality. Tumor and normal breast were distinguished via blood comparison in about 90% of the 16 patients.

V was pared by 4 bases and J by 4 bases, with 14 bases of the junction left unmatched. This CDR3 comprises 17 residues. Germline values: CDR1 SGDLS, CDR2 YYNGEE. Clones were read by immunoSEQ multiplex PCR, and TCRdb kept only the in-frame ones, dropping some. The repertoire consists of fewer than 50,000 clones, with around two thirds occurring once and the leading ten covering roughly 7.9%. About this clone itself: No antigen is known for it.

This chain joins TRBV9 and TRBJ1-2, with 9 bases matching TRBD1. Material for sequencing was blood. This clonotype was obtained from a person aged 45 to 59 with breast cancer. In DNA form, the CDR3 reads TGTGCCAGCAGCTCCATCCCGGGACAGGGATCTCGCTATGGCTACACCTTC. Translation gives CASSSIPGQGSRYGYTF.